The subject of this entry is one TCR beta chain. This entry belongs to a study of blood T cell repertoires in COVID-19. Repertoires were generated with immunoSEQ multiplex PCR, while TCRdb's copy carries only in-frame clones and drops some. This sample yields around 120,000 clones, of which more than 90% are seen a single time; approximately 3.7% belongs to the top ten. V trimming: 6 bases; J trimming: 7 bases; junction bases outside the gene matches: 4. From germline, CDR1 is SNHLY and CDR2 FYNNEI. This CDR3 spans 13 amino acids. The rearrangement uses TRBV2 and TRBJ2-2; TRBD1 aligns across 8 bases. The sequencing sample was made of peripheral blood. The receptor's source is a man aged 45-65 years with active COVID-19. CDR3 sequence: CASSLTGVGELFF. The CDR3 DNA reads TGTGCCAGCAGCCTGACAGGGGTCGGGGAGCTGTTTTTT.